These 17 T cell receptor beta chains originate from one sample sequenced in a study of response to subunit inactivated influenza vaccine. One entry per CDR3 protein results from TCRdb running MiXCR on the RT-PCR reads. The table lists some 800,000 distinct CDR3 sequences, approximately 21% of them singletons. Specimen: PBMCs from blood, collected approximately 5 days after vaccination. All receptors derive from a man in his forties or fifties who received an inactivated influenza vaccine.

The chain employs TRBV12-3 or TRBV12-4 and TRBJ2-1, with TRBD1 matching over 9 bases. This CDR3 region has 15 residues. With 7 bases clipped from V and 5 bases from J, the junction kept 9 bases outside the gene matches. CDR3 in amino acids: CASTQDRGMNNEQFF. Written as DNA, the CDR3 is TGTGCCAGCACCCAAGACAGGGGGATGAACAATGAGCAGTTCTTC.

The rearrangement joins TRBV6-1 to TRBJ2-3; D not resolved. CDR3 length: 15 amino acids. In germline, CDR1 is MNHNS, CDR2 SASEGT. The V gene lost 7 bases and the J gene lost 1 base, with 15 bases spanning the gap. The CDR3 sequence is CASTGEAQRTDTQYF. The CDR3 DNA is TGTGCCAGCACGGGCGAGGCCCAACGCACAGATACGCAGTATTTT.

The chain is built from TRBV20-1 and TRBJ2-1; tentative D call: TRBD2 (5 bases). CDR3 length: 16 residues. From germline, CDR1 is DFQATT and CDR2 SNEGSKA (reference sequence). Trimming removed 0 bases from V and 0 bases from J, with 12 bases in between. CDR3 in DNA: TGCAGTGCTAGAGACCAGGTAACTAGCTCCTACAATGAGCAGTTCTTC. Translated: CSARDQVTSSYNEQFF.

This clonotype was seen a handful of times. The chain uses TRBV6-2 or TRBV6-3 and TRBJ2-7, with D uncertain. CDR3 size: 11 residues. The germline V gene encodes CDR1 MNHEY and CDR2 SVGEGT. Trimming removed 2 bases from V and 4 bases from J, with 3 bases in between. The DNA for the CDR3 is TGTGCCAGCAGTTACCCGTACGAGCAGTACTTC. It codes for CASSYPYEQYF.

V is TRBV7-2 and J is TRBJ2-7; D unclear. V lost 3 bases, J lost 0 bases, and 9 bases lay in between. The CDR3 spans 14 residues. The germline V gene has CDR1 SGHTA and CDR2 FQGNSA. The CDR3 reads CASSFEQFSYEQYF. The CDR3 DNA reads TGTGCCAGCAGCTTTGAACAGTTCTCCTACGAGCAGTACTTC. The full variable domain, with the rest looked up from reference TRBV7-2 and TRBJ2-7, is GAGVSQSPSNKVTEKGKDVELRCDPISGHTALYWYRQSLGQGLEFLIYFQGNSAPDKSGLPSDRFSAERTGGSVSTLTIQRTQQEDSAVYLCASSFEQFSYEQYFGPGTRLTVT.

Comments on this clonotype: This could be a read error, since a much larger clone is one nucleotide away. The CDR3 ends on some other residue instead of the conserved phenylalanine or tryptophan, so this is likely a read error. This rearrangement joins TRBV11-2 to TRBJ2-3; 9 bases are shared with TRBD1. The CDR3 extends over 13 amino acids. Germline V gene data show CDR1 as SGHAT and CDR2 as FQNNGV. V was pared by 6 bases and J by 4 bases, with 2 bases of the junction left unmatched. The chain's CDR3 is CASRGQGPDTQYL. The CDR3 DNA sequence: TGTGCCAGCAGGGGACAGGGCCCAGATACGCAGTATCTT.

As to this clonotype: The junction and the germline gene differ at one end; a read error may be behind it. The CDR3 nucleotides read TGTGCCAGCAGCAAGAGGGGTACTAGAACGCAGTATTTC. Its protein product is CASSKRGTRTQYF. This chain connects TRBV3-1 to TRBJ2-3; D may match TRBD1 or TRBD2 (5 bases each). In germline, CDR1 is LGHDT, CDR2 YNNKEL (reference sequence). CDR3 length equals 13 residues.

A few counts support this clonotype. The V gene is TRBV20-1, the J gene TRBJ1-3; maybe TRBD1 (5 bases). The germline V gene encodes CDR1 DFQATT and CDR2 SNEGSKA (reference sequence). V was clipped by 2 bases and J by 2 bases, with 13 bases between them. This CDR3 spans 15 amino acids. The CDR3 nucleotides are TGCAGTGCTAGACATATGAGGGGTGCTGGAAACACCATATATTTT. Translation: CSARHMRGAGNTIYF.

This clonotype was detected only a few times. This chain connects TRBV20-1 to TRBJ2-2; no clear D. The V gene's germline CDR1 is DFQATT and CDR2 SNEGSKA (reference sequence). The CDR3 spans 13 residues. Trimming stripped 3 bases from V and 5 bases from J, with 10 bases between. CDR3 residues: CSASGTRTGELFF. In DNA form, the CDR3 reads TGCAGTGCTAGCGGTACCAGAACCGGGGAGCTGTTTTTT.

This clonotype has a count of ten or more. This CDR3 reads CSTGRSGSLSRAGSYEQYF. DNA for the CDR3: TGCAGTACGGGGCGGAGCGGGAGTTTGTCCCGGGCGGGGTCCTACGAGCAGTACTTC. The V gene is TRBV20-1, the J gene TRBJ2-7; 8 nucleotides align to TRBD2. From germline, CDR1 is DFQATT and CDR2 SNEGSKA (reference sequence). The CDR3 runs to 19 residues. The J segment lost 1 base and the V segment lost 8 bases, leaving 25 bases of the junction unmatched.

In its sample, this clonotype was seen a few times. The chain has TRBV2 and TRBJ2-7, with D perhaps matching TRBD1 (7 bases). The CDR3 is made up of 11 amino acids. The V end lost 5 bases, the J end lost 11 bases, and 13 bases lay between the germline ends. Germline V gene sequence: CDR1 SNHLY, CDR2 FYNNEI. For the CDR3, the DNA is TGTGCCAGCAGTTTTGACAGGGAGGAGTACTTC. Its protein is CASSFDREEYF.

The chain couples TRBV11-2 to TRBJ2-2; D ambiguous. The CDR3 runs 13 residues. The V end lost 0 bases, the J end lost 15 bases, and 14 bases lay between the germline ends. CDR1 and CDR2 (germline): SGHAT, FQNNGV. The CDR3 is CASSLEVVQHLFF. CDR3 in DNA: TGTGCCAGCAGCTTAGAGGTGGTACAGCACTTGTTTTTT.

The gene calls are TRBV20-1 and TRBJ2-5, with a weak D call TRBD2 (7 bases). With 2 bases removed from V and 4 bases from J, the gap between germline ends came to 14 bases. CDR1 and CDR2 (germline): DFQATT, SNEGSKA (reference sequence). This CDR3 has 14 residues. CDR3 in DNA: TGCAGTGCTAGACATGGGGAGGGGGGAGAGACCCAGTACTTC. Translation gives CSARHGEGGETQYF.

This clonotype was detected only a few times. V is TRBV6-2 or TRBV6-3 and J is TRBJ2-2; D gene unclear. Germline V CDR1 and CDR2: MNHEY, SVGEGT. Trimming stripped 7 bases from V and 2 bases from J, with 5 bases between. This CDR3 contains 12 residues. The DNA for the CDR3 is TGTGCCAGCAAACGAAACACCGGGGAGCTGTTTTTT. As protein: CASKRNTGELFF.

V and J are TRBV20-1 and TRBJ2-1, with a tentative D call TRBD2 (6 bases). CDR1 DFQATT and CDR2 SNEGSKA come from the germline V gene (reference sequence). The CDR3 is made up of 12 amino acids. Trimming pared 6 bases from V and 8 bases from J, leaving 14 bases between. DNA of the CDR3: TGCAGTGCACCGGGACTTTTCTATGAGCAGTTCTTC. Translating gives CSAPGLFYEQFF.

This clonotype was seen many times. The rearrangement links TRBV20-1 to TRBJ2-3, with D perhaps being TRBD1 or TRBD2 (5 bases each). V was trimmed by 5 bases and J by 4 bases, leaving 16 bases between them. Germline CDR1 DFQATT, CDR2 SNEGSKA (reference sequence). The CDR3 is 14 amino acids. The DNA of the CDR3 is TGCAGTGCTTTGGCTAGCTGGGGCGCAGATACGCAGTATTTT. Protein sequence: CSALASWGADTQYF.

There are many counts of this clonotype. Mismatch with germline at one junction end may stem from a read error. This chain joins TRBV12-3 or TRBV12-4 and TRBJ1-1; D uncertain. The CDR3 consists of 14 residues. DNA for the CDR3: TGCGCCAGCAGCTTGGCCCTAGGGAACACTGAAGCTTTCTTT. Translation gives CASSLALGNTEAFF.